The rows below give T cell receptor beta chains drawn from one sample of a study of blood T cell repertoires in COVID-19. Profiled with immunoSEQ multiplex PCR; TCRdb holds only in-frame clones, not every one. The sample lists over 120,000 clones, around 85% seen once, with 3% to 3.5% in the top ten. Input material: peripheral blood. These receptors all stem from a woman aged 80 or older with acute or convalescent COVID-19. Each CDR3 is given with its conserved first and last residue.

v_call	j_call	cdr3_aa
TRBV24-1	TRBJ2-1	CATSDLRDRANEQFF
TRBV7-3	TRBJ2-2	CASSLPTYLNTGELFF
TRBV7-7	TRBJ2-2	CASSPGASTGELFF
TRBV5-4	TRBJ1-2	CASSRSGGGGSYGYTF
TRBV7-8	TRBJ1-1	CASSLGGVNTEAFF
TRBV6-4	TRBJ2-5	CASRSQGDQETQYF
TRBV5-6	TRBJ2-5	CASSPVIGAQETQYF
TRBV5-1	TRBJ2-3	CASSTGVVTDTQYF
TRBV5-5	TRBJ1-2	CASSFTGEGYGYTF
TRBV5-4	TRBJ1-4	CASSLGTGGEKLFF
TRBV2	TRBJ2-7	CASSEASLVGEQYF
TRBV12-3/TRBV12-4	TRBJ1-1	CASSIGQGTEAFF
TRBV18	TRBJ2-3	CASSLDQDTQYF
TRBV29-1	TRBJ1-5	CSVTQTSNQPQHF
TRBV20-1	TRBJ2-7	CSASLPSGAEEQYF
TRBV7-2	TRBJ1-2	CASSLSLREANYGYTF
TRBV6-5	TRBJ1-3	CASSYSSIEGNTIYF
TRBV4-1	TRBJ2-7	CASSQEGTEDYEQYF
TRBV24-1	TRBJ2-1	CATSDPGQGNNEQFF
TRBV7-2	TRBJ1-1	CASSSQAGAGNTEAFF
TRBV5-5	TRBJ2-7	CASSINTQVSNSYEQYF
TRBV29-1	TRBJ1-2	CSVGGGRTNYGYTF
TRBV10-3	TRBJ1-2	CAISDGGHGYTF
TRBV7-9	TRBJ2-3	CPRRSPPRGGPGGTDTQYF
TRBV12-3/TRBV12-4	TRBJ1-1	CASLRVNTEAFF
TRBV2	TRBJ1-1	CASKGEGNTEAFF
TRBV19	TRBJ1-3	CATMGASRGNTIYF
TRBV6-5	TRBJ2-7	CASSSADRIYEQYF
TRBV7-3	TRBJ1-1	CASSTMLNTEAFF
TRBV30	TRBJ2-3	CAWTRPWGFTDTQYF
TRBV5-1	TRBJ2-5	CASSPDRVETQYF
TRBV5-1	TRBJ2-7	CASSLATGQGTYEQYF
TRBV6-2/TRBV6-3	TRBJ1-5	CASSYLGARDQPQHF
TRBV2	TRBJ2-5	CASSEIAGDETQYF
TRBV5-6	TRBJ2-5	CASSLSPTGWETQYF
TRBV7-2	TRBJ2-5	CASSLRGGTDQETQYF
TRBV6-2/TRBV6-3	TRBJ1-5	CASSSHGGNQPQHF
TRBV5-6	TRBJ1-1	CASSSRTGVGDTEAFF
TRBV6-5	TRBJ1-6	CASSYGRRDYNSPLHF
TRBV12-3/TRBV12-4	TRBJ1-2	CASSLAGMYGYTF
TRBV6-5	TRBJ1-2	CASSFSTGDNGYTF
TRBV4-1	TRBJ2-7	CASSQVTGAASGVPEQYF